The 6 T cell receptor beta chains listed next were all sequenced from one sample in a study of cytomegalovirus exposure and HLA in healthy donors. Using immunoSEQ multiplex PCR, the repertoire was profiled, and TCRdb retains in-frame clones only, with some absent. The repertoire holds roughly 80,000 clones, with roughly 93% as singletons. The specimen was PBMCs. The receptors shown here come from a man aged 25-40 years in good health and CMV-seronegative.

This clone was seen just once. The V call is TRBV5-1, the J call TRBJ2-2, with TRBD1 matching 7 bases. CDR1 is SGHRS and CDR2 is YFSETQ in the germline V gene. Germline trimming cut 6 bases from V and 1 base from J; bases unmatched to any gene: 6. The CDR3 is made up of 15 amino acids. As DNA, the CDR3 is TGCGCCAGCACAGATCGACAGGGGAACACCGGGGAGCTGTTTTTT. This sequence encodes CASTDRQGNTGELFF.

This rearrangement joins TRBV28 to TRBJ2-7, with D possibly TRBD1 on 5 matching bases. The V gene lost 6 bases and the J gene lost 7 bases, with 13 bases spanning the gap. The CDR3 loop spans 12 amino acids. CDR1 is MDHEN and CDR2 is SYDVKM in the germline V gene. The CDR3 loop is CASSLQGMEQYF. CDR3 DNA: TGTGCCAGCAGCCTCCAGGGTATGGAGCAGTACTTC.

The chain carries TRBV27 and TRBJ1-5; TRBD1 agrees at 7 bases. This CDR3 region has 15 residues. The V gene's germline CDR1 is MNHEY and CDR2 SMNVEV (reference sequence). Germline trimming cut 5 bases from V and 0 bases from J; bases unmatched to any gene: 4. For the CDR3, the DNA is TGTGCCAGCAGTACCCGACAGGGTAGCAATCAGCCCCAGCATTTT. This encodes CASSTRQGSNQPQHF.

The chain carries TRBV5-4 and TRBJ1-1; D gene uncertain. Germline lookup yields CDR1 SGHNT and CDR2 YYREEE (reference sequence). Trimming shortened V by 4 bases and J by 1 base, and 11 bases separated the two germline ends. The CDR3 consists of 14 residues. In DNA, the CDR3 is TGTGCCAGCAGCCTGGCGGGGTCGAACACTGAAGCTTTCTTT. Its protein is CASSLAGSNTEAFF.

As DNA, the CDR3 is TGTGCCACCAGCAGAGATCAGGCGGGGGTGGTGACCCAGTACTTC. Its protein product is CATSRDQAGVVTQYF. The genes are TRBV15 and TRBJ2-5; TRBD2 matches at 7 bases. The CDR3 contains 15 residues. Trimming took 0 bases from V and 7 from J; bases not matched to a gene: 8. CDR1 LNHNV and CDR2 YYDKDF come from the germline V gene (reference sequence). Combining the CDR3 with reference TRBV15 and TRBJ2-5 gives the whole variable domain DAMVIQNPRYQVTQFGKPVTLSCSQTLNHNVMYWYQQKSSQAPKLLFHYYDKDFNNEADTPDNFQSRRPNTSFCFLDIRSPGLGDTAMYLCATSRDQAGVVTQYFGPGTRLLVL.

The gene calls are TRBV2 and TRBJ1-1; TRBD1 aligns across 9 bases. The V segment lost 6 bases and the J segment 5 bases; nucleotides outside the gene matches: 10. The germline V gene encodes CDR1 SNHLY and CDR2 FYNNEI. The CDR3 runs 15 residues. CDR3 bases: TGTGCCAGCAGCCCTGCTAGGACAGGGGAAACTGAAGCTTTCTTT. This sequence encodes CASSPARTGETEAFF.